This TCR beta chain was documented in a study of OX40 agonist ivuxolimab in advanced cancers. Study at large: Patients' therapy was ivuxolimab, an antibody that acts as an agonist of OX40 (CD134).

The method was immunoSEQ multiplex PCR; TCRdb's version includes in-frame clones alone and lacks a portion of them. The sample holds around 72,000 clones, about 88% seen once. The V and J ends lost 3 bases and 2 bases respectively, with 11 bases between them. Looked up from germline, CDR1 is SGHAT and CDR2 is FQDESV (reference sequence). The CDR3 has 15 amino acids. This specimen consisted of CD4+ or CD8+ T cells sorted from blood, obtained in a trial of the OX40 agonist ivuxolimab. V is TRBV11-1 and J is TRBJ1-3; D call uncertain. This receptor was obtained from an adult with an advanced solid tumor such as melanoma, head and neck, liver or kidney cancer. This CDR3 is CASSFSGVPGNTIYF. CDR3 nucleotides: TGTGCCAGCAGCTTTTCCGGTGTCCCTGGAAACACCATATATTTT.